This TCR beta chain emerged from a study of CD8+ T cells in alopecia areata. Findings and limits, study-wide: Tofacitinib produced a significant decrease in scalp clonality and in expanded CD8+ clones among the top 100.

Treatment of the sample: oral pan-JAK inhibitor, 5-10 mg twice daily. In alopecia areata patients, both lesional scalp punch biopsies and peripheral blood were collected. Germline CDR1 is SGHRS and CDR2 is YFSETQ. The V end lost 4 bases, the J end lost 7 bases, and 14 bases lay between the germline ends. CDR3 size: 13 residues. Note on this clone: Its specificity is not known.

TCR sequencing used cDNA made by reverse transcription of extracted RNA. Repertoires were generated with immunoSEQ multiplex PCR, while TCRdb's copy carries only in-frame clones and drops some. The profile covers about 42,000 clones, with roughly two thirds appearing a single time and roughly 20% taken by the ten largest. The chain carries TRBV5-1 and TRBJ2-5; possible D gene TRBD2, 5 bases. The origin of this receptor is a human donor with alopecia areata. The sequencing used CD8+ T cells sorted from blood, collected at week 4, from a patient treated with tofacitinib. The chain's CDR3 is CASSREGYGTQYF. CDR3 bases: TGCGCCAGCAGCCGCGAGGGCTACGGGACCCAGTACTTC.